Below, 20 T cell receptor beta chains from the same sample are listed, as sequenced in a study of blood T cell repertoires in COVID-19. Only in-frame clones appear in the TCRdb table, and some are missing; sequencing was by immunoSEQ multiplex PCR. This table holds approximately 170,000 clones, roughly 84% found once. The specimen was peripheral blood. Every receptor here comes from a man aged 65 to 79 with active or convalescent COVID-19.

The chain combines TRBV5-1 with TRBJ1-1, with 11 bases fitting TRBD1. V trimming: 5 bases; J trimming: 1 base; junction bases outside the gene matches: 10. Looked up from germline, CDR1 is SGHRS and CDR2 is YFSETQ. This CDR3 contains 17 residues. CDR3 nucleotides: TGCGCCAGCAGGCTGTGGGCCGGACAGGGGGCGAACACTGAAGCTTTCTTT. Protein sequence: CASRLWAGQGANTEAFF.

This clone was seen ten or more times. This chain connects TRBV5-1 to TRBJ2-5, with D perhaps matching TRBD1 (5 bases). Per the germline V gene, CDR1 is SGHRS and CDR2 is YFSETQ. The CDR3 has 13 residues. V lost 5 bases and J lost 2, with 10 bases in between. The CDR3 loop is CASSTQGQETQYF. The CDR3 region has the DNA TGCGCCAGCAGTACTCAGGGTCAAGAGACCCAGTACTTC.

This chain connects TRBV30 to TRBJ1-5; D gene unclear. Trimming cost V 3 bases and J 3 bases, with 15 bases left between them. CDR3 length: 15 residues. Germline V gene lookup returns CDR1 GTSNPN and CDR2 SVGIG (reference sequence). CDR3 loop: CAWSELGGSNQPQHF. The CDR3 bases are TGTGCCTGGAGCGAATTAGGAGGGTCCAATCAGCCCCAGCATTTT. Supplemented by reference TRBV30 and TRBJ1-5, the full variable domain reads SQTIHQWPATLVQPVGSPLSLECTVEGTSNPNLYWYRQAAGRGLQLLFYSVGIGQISSEVPQNLSASRPQDRQFILSSKKLLLSDSGFYLCAWSELGGSNQPQHFGDGTRLSIL.

The chain carries TRBV15 and TRBJ2-1, with 11 bases that match TRBD1. This CDR3 is 17 amino acids long. The ends lost 5 bases at V and 2 bases at J; junction bases unmatched: 8. CDR1 is LNHNV, CDR2 YYDKDF, per germline (reference sequence). The chain's CDR3 is CATSFFPGQGAYNEQFF. CDR3 sequence (DNA): TGTGCCACCAGCTTTTTCCCGGGACAGGGGGCCTACAATGAGCAGTTCTTC.

This clone has more than one count but fewer than ten. The V gene is TRBV3-1 (or the pseudogene TRBV3-2), the J gene TRBJ1-5, with unresolved D. The CDR3 has 16 amino acids. V was trimmed by 1 base and J by 5 bases, leaving 15 bases between them. Germline V CDR1 and CDR2: LGHDT, YNNKEL (reference sequence). CDR3 protein: CASSQGPPRPYQPQHF. The CDR3 nucleotides are TGTGCCAGCAGCCAAGGGCCCCCACGTCCGTATCAGCCCCAGCATTTT.

The chain couples TRBV6-5 to TRBJ2-3; 8 bases agree with TRBD2. V lost 2 bases, J lost 3 bases, and 7 bases stayed unmatched. The CDR3 consists of 16 residues. Germline lookup yields CDR1 MNHEY and CDR2 SVGAGI. DNA for the CDR3: TGTGCCAGCAGTTACGGGAGCGGGAGTTTTACAGATACGCAGTATTTT. It is translated as CASSYGSGSFTDTQYF.

The chain employs TRBV28 and TRBJ1-4; no clear D gene. The V end was cut by 6 bases, the J end by 5 bases, with 13 bases between. Germline loops: CDR1 MDHEN, CDR2 SYDVKM. The CDR3 sequence is 14 residues long. The CDR3 loop reads CASRSTELNEKLFF. The CDR3 DNA reads TGTGCCAGCAGATCCACAGAACTGAATGAAAAACTGTTTTTT.

V usage is TRBV6-5 and J usage is TRBJ2-5; D gene ambiguous. Germline lookup yields CDR1 MNHEY and CDR2 SVGAGI. This CDR3 spans 13 amino acids. With 2 bases removed from V and 5 bases from J, the gap between germline ends came to 9 bases. Here the CDR3 reads CASSYPSRETQYF. The CDR3 DNA is TGTGCCAGCAGTTACCCTTCCCGGGAGACCCAGTACTTC.

V gene TRBV18 combines with J gene TRBJ1-5; 7 bases are shared with TRBD1. CDR3 length: 14 amino acids. The germline gives CDR1 KGHSH, CDR2 LQKENI. With 3 bases clipped from V and 6 bases from J, the junction kept 5 bases outside the gene matches. The CDR3 reads CASSPGDRAQPQHF. DNA of the CDR3: TGTGCCAGCTCACCCGGTGACAGGGCTCAGCCCCAGCATTTT.

The gene calls are TRBV5-8 and TRBJ1-1, with TRBD1 as a possible D gene (6 bases). The CDR3 runs 14 residues. Germline lookup yields CDR1 SGHTS and CDR2 YDEGEE. V was clipped by 3 bases and J by 1 base, with 10 bases between them. CDR3 in amino acids: CASSSQGGNTEAFF. The CDR3 bases are TGTGCCAGCAGCTCCCAAGGGGGGAACACTGAAGCTTTCTTT.

The chain is built from TRBV19 and TRBJ1-1; unclear D gene. V gave up 6 bases and J gave up 6 bases, with 17 bases separating them. There are 14 residues in the CDR3. Germline CDR1 LNHDA, CDR2 SQIVND (reference sequence). As DNA, the CDR3 is TGTGCCAGTAGAGCCCTTTTTCGCGAACCTGAAGCTTTCTTT. As protein: CASRALFREPEAFF.

This clone was recorded once. The chain joins TRBV9 to TRBJ1-2; D not resolved. The V gene lost 6 bases and the J gene lost 4 bases, with 13 bases spanning the gap. The CDR3 length is 13 residues. Per germline, CDR1 SGDLS and CDR2 YYNGEE. The DNA of the CDR3 is TGTGCCAGCAAGAGGGTGCCCAGCTATGGCTACACCTTC. This gives the protein CASKRVPSYGYTF.

The rearrangement uses TRBV19 and TRBJ1-6; the match to TRBD1 covers 8 bases. CDR3 length equals 15 residues. V shed 4 bases and J 3 bases; nucleotides not matched to a gene: 2. The germline gives CDR1 LNHDA, CDR2 SQIVND (reference sequence). CDR3 sequence (DNA): TGTGCCAGTAGTAACACAGGGGGCTATAATTCACCCCTCCACTTT. This gives the protein CASSNTGGYNSPLHF.

The rearrangement joins TRBV10-3 to TRBJ2-1, with a weak D call TRBD2 (6 bases). This CDR3 region has 16 residues. Trimming removed 7 bases at V and 5 bases at J, with 21 bases between. Germline V gives CDR1 ENHRY, CDR2 SYGVKD. The CDR3 spells CAIKSGQGNEDNEQFF. For the CDR3, the DNA is TGTGCCATCAAAAGCGGGCAGGGAAATGAGGACAATGAGCAGTTCTTC.

This chain connects TRBV12-3 or TRBV12-4 to TRBJ2-7; D unclear. V was clipped by 3 bases and J by 2 bases, with 5 bases between them. The CDR3 is 12 amino acids. The CDR3 bases are TGTGCCAGCAGTTTTTACACCTACGAGCAGTACTTC. It is translated as CASSFYTYEQYF.

The chain links TRBV19 to TRBJ2-1, with 8 bases identical to TRBD1. V lost 7 bases, J lost 4 bases, and 12 bases stayed unmatched. Germline CDR1 LNHDA, CDR2 SQIVND (reference sequence). The CDR3 is made up of 16 amino acids. CDR3 sequence: CASTKGEGQAYNEQFF. As DNA, the CDR3 is TGTGCCAGTACCAAGGGTGAGGGACAGGCTTACAATGAGCAGTTCTTC.

The chain uses TRBV9 and TRBJ1-5; 10 nucleotides match TRBD1. This CDR3 region has 15 residues. In germline, CDR1 is SGDLS, CDR2 YYNGEE. V was pared by 0 bases and J by 9 bases, with 6 bases of the junction left unmatched. CDR3 sequence (DNA): TGTGCCAGCAGCGTAGGGACAGGGGGACGATGGCCCCAGCATTTT. This encodes CASSVGTGGRWPQHF.

The CDR3 coding sequence is TGCAGCGTCCGACTAGCGAAAGGGAATGAGCAGTTCTTC. Amino acid sequence: CSVRLAKGNEQFF. V gene TRBV29-1 combines with J gene TRBJ2-1; 8 bases map to TRBD2. CDR3 size: 13 residues. Trimming removed 6 bases from V and 7 bases from J; junction bases left unmatched: 8. CDR1 SQVTM and CDR2 ANQGSEA come from the germline V gene.

This chain connects TRBV4-2 to TRBJ2-1; D call uncertain. The CDR3 length is 15 residues. The V gene's germline CDR1 is LGHNA and CDR2 YNFKEQ. V lost 0 bases and J 4 bases, leaving 10 bases between the germline ends. CDR3 coding DNA: TGTGCCAGCAGCCAAGATTTAGCCATTTACAATGAGCAGTTCTTC. Amino acid sequence: CASSQDLAIYNEQFF.

The chain uses TRBV3-1 (or the pseudogene TRBV3-2) and TRBJ1-2, with 10 bases fitting TRBD1. The CDR3 extends over 14 amino acids. Germline V gives CDR1 LGHDT, CDR2 YNNKEL (reference sequence). The junction had 2 bases not matched to a gene; V was cut back by 4 bases and J by 3 bases. DNA of the CDR3: TGTGCCAGCAGCCCGACAGGGGGCTACTATGGCTACACCTTC. This encodes CASSPTGGYYGYTF.